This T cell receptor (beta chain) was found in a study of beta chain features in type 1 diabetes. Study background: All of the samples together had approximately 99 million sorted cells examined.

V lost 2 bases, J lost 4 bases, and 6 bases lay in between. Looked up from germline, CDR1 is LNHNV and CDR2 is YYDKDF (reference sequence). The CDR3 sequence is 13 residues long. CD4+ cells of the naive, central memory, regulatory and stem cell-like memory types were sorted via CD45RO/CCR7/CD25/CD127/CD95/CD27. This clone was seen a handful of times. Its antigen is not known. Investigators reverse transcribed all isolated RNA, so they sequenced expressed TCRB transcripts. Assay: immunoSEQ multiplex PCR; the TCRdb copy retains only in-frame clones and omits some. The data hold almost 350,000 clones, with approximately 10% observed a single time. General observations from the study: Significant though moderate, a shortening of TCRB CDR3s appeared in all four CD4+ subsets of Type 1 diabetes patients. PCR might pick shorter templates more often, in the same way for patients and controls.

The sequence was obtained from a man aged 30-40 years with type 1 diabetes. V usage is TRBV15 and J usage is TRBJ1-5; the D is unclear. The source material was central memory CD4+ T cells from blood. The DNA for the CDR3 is TGTGCCACCAGCAGACAAGGGAATCAGCCCCAGCATTTT. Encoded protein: CATSRQGNQPQHF. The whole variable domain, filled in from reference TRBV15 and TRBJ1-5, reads DAMVIQNPRYQVTQFGKPVTLSCSQTLNHNVMYWYQQKSSQAPKLLFHYYDKDFNNEADTPDNFQSRRPNTSFCFLDIRSPGLGDTAMYLCATSRQGNQPQHFGDGTRLSIL.